The present entry profiles one T cell receptor beta chain with its context. The ends were cut back, 0 bases at V and 2 bases at J, with 13 bases in the middle. CDR1 SGHRS and CDR2 YFSETQ come from the germline V gene. The CDR3 has 16 amino acids. These data originate in a study of shared clonotypes between healthy human individuals. The data were produced by immunoSEQ multiplex PCR, yet TCRdb's version contains in-frame clones alone and is incomplete. The sample has roughly 640,000 clones, about 74% seen once; the top ten hold approximately 1.8%. This chain links TRBV5-1 with TRBJ2-3; no clear D. The sequence derives from a woman aged 25-40 years in good health. Sequenced: memory CD4+ T cells sorted from blood. Subset reported: CD45RA-negative fraction. The CDR3 region is CASSLGARTLTDTQYF. In DNA, the CDR3 is TGCGCCAGCAGCTTGGGAGCACGAACCCTCACAGATACGCAGTATTTT.